A selection of T cell receptor beta chains follows, all from one sample in a study of shared T cell receptors in the human thymus. TCRdb's copy holds only in-frame clones and misses some; the assay was immunoSEQ multiplex PCR. In the table there are under 700,000 clones, about 84% of which are singletons. In addition, the sample was reused for a study of human thymus T cells.

Material: thymocytes. These receptors were obtained from a boy younger than two with a congenital heart defect. Each CDR3 is given with its conserved first and last residue. D genes are given only for firm matches. Not all rows give a size; the values are once, few, many and, for expanded clones, a class.

cdr3_length	d_call	v_call	clone_size	j_call	cdr3_aa	cdr3_nt
13	NA	TRBV1	NA	TRBJ1-2	CTSSQSGGRGYTF	TGCACCAGCAGCCAATCGGGGGGCCGGGGCTACACCTTC
19	TRBD1	TRBV4-3	NA	TRBJ2-3	CASSQDWGVVAGGSDTQYF	TGCGCCAGCAGCCAAGATTGGGGTGTCGTGGCAGGGGGATCAGATACGCAGTATTTT
16	TRBD1	TRBV28	NA	TRBJ2-3	CAVPPDRAFLTDTQYF	TGTGCCGTGCCCCCCGACAGGGCCTTTCTCACAGATACGCAGTATTTT
15	NA	TRBV4-2	NA	TRBJ1-2	CASSQPPGRGGGYTF	TGTGCCAGCAGCCAACCTCCAGGGAGAGGGGGTGGCTACACCTTC
15	NA	TRBV11-2	NA	TRBJ1-3	CASSLTESSGNTIYF	TGTGCCAGCAGCTTAACCGAGAGCTCTGGAAACACCATATATTTT
16	NA	TRBV7-2	few	TRBJ2-7	CASSLEAGPNPYEQYF	TGTGCCAGCAGCTTAGAGGCGGGGCCGAACCCCTACGAGCAGTACTTC
14	NA	TRBV29-1	once	TRBJ2-7	CSVGGDSGSYEQYF	TGCAGCGTTGGTGGGGACTCAGGCTCCTACGAGCAGTACTTC
15	TRBD2	TRBV7-8	NA	TRBJ2-1	CASSFSGRARDEQFF	TGTGCCAGCAGCTTTAGCGGGAGGGCCAGAGATGAGCAGTTCTTC
15	TRBD1	TRBV7-2	NA	TRBJ2-7	CASSATGASSYEQYF	TGTGCCAGCAGCGCGACAGGGGCTAGCTCCTACGAGCAGTACTTC
18	NA	TRBV5-5	NA	TRBJ1-5	CASSLWVGWRGSNQPQHF	TGTGCCAGCAGCTTGTGGGTCGGATGGCGGGGTTCAAATCAGCCCCAGCATTTT
15	TRBD2	TRBV11-3	NA	TRBJ2-7	CASSAGLAAPYEQYF	TGTGCCAGCAGCGCGGGACTAGCGGCGCCCTACGAGCAGTACTTC
17	NA	TRBV28	NA	TRBJ2-4	CASSPPRTVLAKNIQYF	TGTGCCAGCAGTCCCCCCCGGACAGTCCTAGCCAAAAACATTCAGTACTTC
16	TRBD1	TRBV5-4	NA	TRBJ2-1	CASSLLGQGAIDEQFF	TGTGCCAGCAGCCTGCTTGGACAGGGGGCCATCGATGAGCAGTTCTTC
13	TRBD2	TRBV6-5	NA	TRBJ2-1	CAIRRGADNEQFF	TGTGCCATCAGGCGGGGGGCTGATAATGAGCAGTTCTTC
15	NA	TRBV18	once	TRBJ1-2	CASSHQDRTNYGYTF	TGTGCCAGCTCCCATCAGGACAGAACTAACTATGGCTACACCTTC
18	TRBD2	TRBV11-2	NA	TRBJ2-1	CASSEWGLAGGKYNEQFF	TGTGCCAGCAGCGAGTGGGGACTAGCGGGAGGAAAGTACAATGAGCAGTTCTTC
19	TRBD1	TRBV19	NA	TRBJ2-1	CASSWLGTGDLLIYNEQFF	TGTGCCAGTAGTTGGCTAGGGACAGGGGACCTCCTGATTTACAATGAGCAGTTCTTC
18	NA	TRBV27	NA	TRBJ1-4	CASSRTHREHATNEKLFF	TGTGCCAGCAGTCGAACCCACAGGGAGCACGCAACTAATGAAAAACTGTTTTTT
13	TRBD1	TRBV29-1	NA	TRBJ1-1	CSVRTGARPEAFF	TGCAGCGTTCGGACAGGGGCGAGGCCTGAAGCTTTCTTT
16	NA	TRBV13	few	TRBJ1-4	CASSLKSTATNEKLFF	TGTGCCAGCAGCTTAAAGTCAACAGCAACTAATGAAAAACTGTTTTTT
16	TRBD1	TRBV23-1	NA	TRBJ1-5	CASKPGTGLSNQPQHF	TGCGCCAGCAAACCCGGGACAGGGCTTAGCAATCAGCCCCAGCATTTT
16	NA	TRBV21-1	NA	TRBJ2-7	CASSNDRGTSMDEQYF	TGTGCCAGCAGCAACGACAGGGGGACCTCTATGGACGAGCAGTACTTC
17	TRBD2	TRBV7-4	NA	TRBJ2-2	CASSWGGGLAGPGELFF	TGTGCCAGCAGCTGGGGGGGAGGACTAGCGGGCCCCGGGGAGCTGTTTTTT
18	NA	TRBV27	once	TRBJ2-1	CASSPGHAGRWSYNEQFF	TGTGCCAGCAGTCCCGGGCATGCTGGGAGATGGTCCTACAATGAGCAGTTCTTC
16	NA	TRBV30	NA	TRBJ1-4	CAWSVLRQAPSEKLFF	TGTGCCTGGAGTGTACTTAGACAGGCTCCCAGTGAAAAACTGTTTTTT
14	NA	TRBV12-1	NA	TRBJ2-4	CASSFRGAKNIQYF	TGTGCCAGCAGCTTCAGGGGAGCCAAAAACATTCAGTACTTC
21	TRBD2	TRBV28	NA	TRBJ2-4	CASSTPTGLAGGPARGNIQYF	TGTGCCAGCAGTACCCCAACGGGACTAGCGGGAGGGCCTGCCAGAGGGAACATTCAGTACTTC
16	TRBD2	TRBV12-5	NA	TRBJ2-7	CASGSHLAGSAYEQYF	TGTGCTAGTGGTTCCCACCTAGCGGGATCCGCCTACGAGCAGTACTTC
17	NA	TRBV27	NA	TRBJ1-1	CASLPVGVPVENTEAFF	TGTGCCAGCCTTCCCGTCGGGGTTCCGGTCGAGAACACTGAAGCTTTCTTT
12	NA	TRBV5-4	NA	TRBJ2-2	CASSFPGGELFF	TGTGCCAGCAGCTTCCCGGGCGGGGAGCTGTTTTTT
14	NA	TRBV6-6	few	TRBJ1-2	CASRSLGGNYGYTF	TGTGCCAGCAGATCCCTGGGGGGGAACTATGGCTACACCTTC
13	NA	TRBV28	NA	TRBJ2-7	CASRSTGTYEQYF	TGTGCCAGCAGGTCCACAGGGACCTACGAGCAGTACTTC